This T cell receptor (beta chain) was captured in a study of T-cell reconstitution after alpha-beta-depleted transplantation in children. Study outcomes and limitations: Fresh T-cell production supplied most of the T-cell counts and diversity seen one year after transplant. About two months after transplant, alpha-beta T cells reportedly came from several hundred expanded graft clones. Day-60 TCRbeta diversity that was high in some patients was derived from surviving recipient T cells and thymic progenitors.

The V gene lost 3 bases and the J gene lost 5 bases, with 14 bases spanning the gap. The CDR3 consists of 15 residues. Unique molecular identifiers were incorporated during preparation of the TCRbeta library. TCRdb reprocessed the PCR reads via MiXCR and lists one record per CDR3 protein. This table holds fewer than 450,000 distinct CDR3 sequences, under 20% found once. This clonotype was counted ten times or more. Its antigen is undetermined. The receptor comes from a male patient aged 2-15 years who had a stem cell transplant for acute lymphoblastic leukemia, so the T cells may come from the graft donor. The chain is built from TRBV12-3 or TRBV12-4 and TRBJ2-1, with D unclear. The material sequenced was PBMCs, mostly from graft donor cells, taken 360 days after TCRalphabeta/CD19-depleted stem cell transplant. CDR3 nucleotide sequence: TGTGCCAGCAGTTTGGGCCCTCTAGGACACAATGAGCAGTTCTTC. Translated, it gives CASSLGPLGHNEQFF.